This is a list of T cell receptor beta chains from one sample in a study of T cell responses to AZD1222 COVID-19 vaccine. Clones were read by immunoSEQ multiplex PCR, and TCRdb kept only the in-frame ones, dropping some. The profile shows 150,000 to 200,000 clones, roughly 87% of them singletons. The sample was peripheral blood, taken on day 0 of AZD1222 vaccination. The source of these receptors is an adult in good health. The CDR3 runs from the conserved cysteine through the conserved F or W. The order of the fields is V gene, CDR3 protein.

v_gene: TRBV9; CDR3aa: CASSFTHGARLGEQYF
v_gene: TRBV19; CDR3aa: CASSARVSQETQYF
v_gene: TRBV28; CDR3aa: CASSSGTAQIEQYF
v_gene: TRBV5-4; CDR3aa: CASSLPGEAKNIQYF
v_gene: TRBV2; CDR3aa: CASSVTGTRANNEQFF
v_gene: TRBV3-1/TRBV3-2; CDR3aa: CASSPGLAGGGGQETQYF
v_gene: TRBV3-1/TRBV3-2; CDR3aa: CASSQDQGPLAGGSYEQYF
v_gene: TRBV6-5; CDR3aa: CASSYSRGSPLHF
v_gene: TRBV11-2; CDR3aa: CASRWRDRGNYGYTF
v_gene: TRBV20-1; CDR3aa: CSARDYSPLHF
v_gene: TRBV19; CDR3aa: CASRQGAREQFF
v_gene: TRBV28; CDR3aa: CASSSGQIYEQYF
v_gene: TRBV6-6; CDR3aa: CASSYSSGQGTDTQYF
v_gene: TRBV6-1; CDR3aa: CASRTGGNYGYTF
v_gene: TRBV11-3; CDR3aa: CASSLGVSGRGAEQFF
v_gene: TRBV7-9; CDR3aa: CASSRIGNTIYF
v_gene: TRBV2; CDR3aa: CASSGGQDYGYTF
v_gene: TRBV28; CDR3aa: CASTIGGNTGELFF
v_gene: TRBV28; CDR3aa: CASSAGVGRAEEQYF
v_gene: TRBV4-2; CDR3aa: CASSQEGGMNTEAFF
v_gene: TRBV28; CDR3aa: CASSLIGNGYTF
v_gene: TRBV18; CDR3aa: CASSPTDTQYF